One sample yielded the 24 T cell receptor beta chains listed below, sequenced in a study of beta chain features in type 1 diabetes. Regarding the study as a whole: Shortening that was moderate but significant affected the TCRB CDR3s of Type 1 diabetes patients in all four CD4+ subsets.

The antigens these receptors bind are not known. The entirety of the isolated RNA underwent reverse transcription, so expressed TCRB transcripts were sequenced. Some clones are missing from TCRdb's copy, which holds only in-frame ones; the method was immunoSEQ multiplex PCR. The table lists 120,000 or so clones, roughly 17% of them singletons. Sequenced: central memory CD4+ T cells from blood. These receptors all stem from a man aged 18 to 29 with type 1 diabetes.

The gene calls are TRBV12-5 and TRBJ1-2; TRBD1 might be the D (5 bases). The CDR3 is 17 amino acids. Germline V gene sequence: CDR1 LGHNT, CDR2 FRNRAP. V gave up 4 bases and J gave up 1 base, with 19 bases separating them. CDR3 amino acids: CASGSYPERDHNYGYTF. In nucleotides, the CDR3 is TGTGCTAGTGGTTCATACCCGGAAAGGGACCATAACTATGGCTACACCTTC.

This clone was observed a handful of times. The chain links TRBV2 to TRBJ1-6, with D possibly TRBD1 on 5 matching bases. V lost 4 bases and J 5 bases, leaving 9 bases between the germline ends. CDR3 length: 14 amino acids. Germline V gene lookup returns CDR1 SNHLY and CDR2 FYNNEI. This CDR3 reads CASSVGTNNSPLHF. The CDR3 bases are TGTGCCAGCAGTGTAGGGACCAATAATTCACCCCTCCACTTT.

This clone has only a few counts. The chain is built from TRBV4-3 and TRBJ2-5; D is uncertain. Germline CDR1 reads LGHNA; CDR2 reads YSLEER. Trimming took 2 bases from V and 4 from J, leaving 14 bases between them. The CDR3 length is 15 residues. The CDR3 is CASSQSRSQGETQYF. The CDR3 bases are TGCGCCAGCAGCCAAAGCAGGTCCCAAGGAGAGACCCAGTACTTC.

This clone was picked up many times. CDR3 nucleotide sequence: TGTGCCAGCAGCCCGACATCCGGAACGACTGAAGCTTTCTTT. Its translation is CASSPTSGTTEAFF. The V gene is TRBV6-1, the J gene TRBJ1-1; D remains unclear. The CDR3 is 14 amino acids. Germline lookup yields CDR1 MNHNS and CDR2 SASEGT. Trimming cost V 6 bases and J 5 bases, with 16 bases left between them.

This clone was seen a few times. Within the sample, other DNA sequences also encode this same CDR3. The chain employs TRBV4-2 and TRBJ1-5, with TRBD1 matching 7 bases. V was clipped by 3 bases and J by 5 bases; unmatched bases: 7. CDR3 length: 15 amino acids. The germline gives CDR1 LGHNA, CDR2 YNFKEQ. CDR3 sequence (DNA): TGTGCCAGCAGCCAGGAGGACAGGTACGATCAGCCCCAGCATTTT. It codes for CASSQEDRYDQPQHF.

The sample holds a few counts of this clone. The V call is TRBV7-2, the J call TRBJ2-1, with TRBD2 matching over 10 bases. This CDR3 comprises 18 residues. The V and J ends lost 6 bases and 6 bases, in that order; junction bases with no gene match: 17. Germline V CDR1 and CDR2: SGHTA, FQGNSA. The CDR3 is CASSVAPYSGRMSNEQFF. The CDR3 DNA reads as TGTGCCAGCAGTGTGGCCCCCTATAGCGGGAGGATGTCCAATGAGCAGTTCTTC.

This clone occurred a few times. This chain links TRBV5-6 with TRBJ1-5; D unresolved. Trimming shortened V by 2 bases and J by 0 bases, and 12 bases separated the two germline ends. The CDR3 is 16 amino acids. Germline V gives CDR1 SGHDT, CDR2 YYEEEE. CDR3 bases: TGTGCCAGCAGCTTCGGGGTCTCCTATAGCAATCAGCCCCAGCATTTT. The encoded protein is CASSFGVSYSNQPQHF.

There are a few counts of this clone. This chain joins TRBV4-1 and TRBJ2-5, with 10 nucleotides matching TRBD1. J gave up 3 bases and V 3 bases, and 7 bases lay outside the gene matches. Germline CDR1 is MGHRA and CDR2 is YSYEKL. The CDR3 covers 16 residues. In DNA form, the CDR3 reads TGCGCCAGCAGCCACAGGGCCGGGACAGGGGAAGAGACCCAGTACTTC. Its protein is CASSHRAGTGEETQYF.

Only a few counts were recorded for this clone. This chain connects TRBV30 to TRBJ2-7; D perhaps matches TRBD2 (6 bases). The CDR3 length is 12 residues. Looked up from germline, CDR1 is GTSNPN and CDR2 is SVGIG (reference sequence). The germline V and J ends were trimmed by 2 bases and 7 bases, with 12 bases remaining between them. DNA of the CDR3: TGTGCCTGGAGTCCAACGGCGGGGGAGCAGTACTTC. As protein: CAWSPTAGEQYF.

This clone was recorded a few times. CDR3 amino acids: CASSFGSSYNEQFF. CDR3 DNA: TGCGCCAGCAGCTTCGGGAGCTCCTACAATGAGCAGTTCTTC. The genes are TRBV5-1 and TRBJ2-1; TRBD2 is a possible D gene (6 bases). CDR3 length: 14 amino acids. Germline CDR1 and CDR2: SGHRS and YFSETQ. Trimming removed 2 bases at V and 0 bases at J, with 6 bases between.

This clone showed up just a few times. The chain's CDR3 is CASHQGIDSPLHF. In DNA form, the CDR3 reads TGTGCCAGCCATCAGGGGATTGATTCACCCCTCCACTTT. This rearrangement joins TRBV2 to TRBJ1-6; possibly TRBD1 for D (6 bases). Between the trimmed V and J ends, which lost 8 bases and 8 bases, there was a span of 13 bases. Germline CDR1 and CDR2: SNHLY and FYNNEI. The CDR3 is 13 amino acids.

The sample holds one count of this clone. This sequence joins TRBV30 and TRBJ2-5; D remains unclear. The length of the CDR3 is 13 residues. Germline loops: CDR1 GTSNPN, CDR2 SVGIG (reference sequence). V lost 1 base, J lost 6 bases, and 12 bases lay in between. The CDR3 here is CAWSGMGSQTQYF. The CDR3, as DNA: TGTGCCTGGAGTGGTATGGGGTCACAGACCCAGTACTTC.

The genes are TRBV5-4 and TRBJ1-2; TRBD1 is a possible D gene (5 bases). CDR1 SGHNT and CDR2 YYREEE come from the germline V gene (reference sequence). V lost 6 bases to trimming and J lost 2 bases, with 17 bases between them. There are 15 residues in the CDR3. CDR3 sequence: CASKPGSSRNYGYTF. CDR3 coding DNA: TGTGCCAGCAAGCCAGGGTCCTCGCGCAACTATGGCTACACCTTC.

This sequence joins TRBV7-2 and TRBJ2-7; 11 bases match TRBD2. The V gene end was trimmed by 5 bases and the J gene end by 6 bases; junction bases not matched to a gene: 9. This CDR3 spans 15 amino acids. From germline, CDR1 is SGHTA and CDR2 FQGNSA. CDR3 protein: CASSRLLAGVSEQYF. DNA for the CDR3: TGTGCCAGCAGCCGACTACTAGCGGGAGTGAGCGAGCAGTACTTC.

V gene TRBV30 combines with J gene TRBJ1-2; no reliable D call. V lost 0 bases and J lost 8, with 10 bases in between. Germline CDR1 is GTSNPN and CDR2 is SVGIG (reference sequence). This CDR3 has 12 amino acids. The CDR3 bases are TGTGCCTGGAGTGTACACCCGTTGGGCTACACCTTC. Protein product: CAWSVHPLGYTF.

As regards this clone: The sample has other DNA sequences that encode this CDR3 too. V is TRBV29-1 and J is TRBJ1-1, with D possibly matching TRBD1 (5 bases). Germline V lookup: CDR1 SQVTM, CDR2 ANQGSEA. Trimming shortened V by 7 bases and J by 2 bases, and 11 bases separated the two germline ends. The CDR3 is 12 residues long. The DNA of the CDR3 is TGCAGCGCCTCTGACAGAAACACTGAAGCTTTCTTT. This sequence encodes CSASDRNTEAFF.

This clone was seen a few times. The sample holds other DNA sequences that translate to the same CDR3. This sequence joins TRBV18 and TRBJ2-3; D is uncertain. V was pared by 2 bases and J by 4 bases, with 10 bases between. Germline CDR1 and CDR2: KGHSH and LQKENI. CDR3 length equals 14 residues. The CDR3 protein is CASSPAGPPDTQYF. The DNA for the CDR3 is TGTGCCAGCTCACCAGCAGGACCTCCAGATACGCAGTATTTT.

This clone has ten or more counts. V usage is TRBV7-2 and J usage is TRBJ2-1; D ambiguous. CDR1 is SGHTA, CDR2 FQGNSA, per germline. Trimming removed 3 bases from V and 4 bases from J, with 4 bases in between. The CDR3 totals 12 residues. In nucleotides, the CDR3 is TGTGCCAGCAGCTTCCCATACAATGAGCAGTTCTTC. Its protein product is CASSFPYNEQFF.

This chain links TRBV5-4 with TRBJ2-3, with D unclear. With 0 bases removed from V and 0 bases from J, the gap between germline ends came to 17 bases. The CDR3 covers 18 residues. Germline V gives CDR1 SGHNT, CDR2 YYREEE (reference sequence). This CDR3 reads CASSLAGGGGTSTDTQYF. The CDR3 DNA follows: TGTGCCAGCAGCTTGGCCGGCGGTGGCGGAACAAGCACAGATACGCAGTATTTT.

In its sample, this clone was seen a few times. The genes are TRBV6-6 and TRBJ2-7, with TRBD2 identical over 7 bases. CDR1 and CDR2 from the germline V gene are MNHNY and SVGAGI (reference sequence). The CDR3 has 14 amino acids. V shed 4 bases, J shed 6 bases, and the junction held 9 bases outside the gene matches. The DNA for the CDR3 is TGTGCCAGCAGTTGGGGCGGGAGTAACCGCGAGCAGTACTTC. This translates into CASSWGGSNREQYF.

In this sample, this clone turned up a few times. The gene calls are TRBV4-1 and TRBJ2-1; D unresolved. V was shortened by 1 base and J by 9 bases, with 13 bases between the two germline ends. Germline V lookup: CDR1 MGHRA, CDR2 YSYEKL. The CDR3 consists of 14 residues. The CDR3 DNA reads as TGCGCCAGCAGCCAAGTACGATTAGCTGCTGAGCAGTTCTTC. It translates to CASSQVRLAAEQFF.

Remarks on this clone: Just one base apart from a much larger clone, this may be a read error. The chain carries TRBV4-1 and TRBJ2-7, with TRBD1 identical over 8 bases. The germline V gene has CDR1 MGHRA and CDR2 YSYEKL. The CDR3 contains 14 residues. V lost 0 bases to trimming and J lost 5 bases; unmatched junction nucleotides: 3. The CDR3, as DNA: TGCGCCAGCAGCCAAGATAGGGACAGGAACGAGCAGTACTTC. Encoded protein: CASSQDRDRNEQYF.

About this clone itself: Mismatch with germline at one junction end may stem from a read error. The rearrangement uses TRBV5-1 and TRBJ2-1, with D possibly matching TRBD1 (5 bases). Per the germline V gene, CDR1 is SGHRS and CDR2 is YFSETQ. This CDR3 has 15 residues. The CDR3 sequence is CASSSPGSRDNEQVF. CDR3 nucleotide sequence: TGCGCCAGCAGCTCCCCCGGGTCCAGGGATAATGAGCAGGTCTTC.

The J gene is TRBJ2-5, the V gene TRBV4-1; 12 positions agree with TRBD2. The CDR3 consists of 18 residues. J lost 1 base, V lost 4 bases, and 10 bases had no gene match. CDR1 is MGHRA, CDR2 YSYEKL, per germline. The chain's CDR3 is CASSLSGSSGGGQETQYF. The CDR3 nucleotides read TGCGCCAGCAGCCTAAGCGGCTCTAGCGGGGGGGGCCAAGAGACCCAGTACTTC.